This is a list of T cell receptor beta chains from one sample in a study of beta chain features in type 1 diabetes. The method was immunoSEQ multiplex PCR; TCRdb's version includes in-frame clones alone and lacks a portion of them. Counted here are about 930,000 clones, about a sixth occurring once; the ten biggest clones make up around 0.02%. Material: naive CD4+ T cells from blood. The receptors originated from a woman under 30 in good health. The conserved cysteine and the conserved F or W are not part of the CDR3 here. A D gene is named only where the DNA matches it firmly. A clone size is listed for some rows: how often the clone was seen (once, few, many), or a class if it is expanded.

TRBJ2-1	NA	TRBV28	NA	ASSRGGAGGEQF
TRBJ2-1	few	TRBV21-1	NA	ASSSRVSYNEQF
TRBJ2-1	few	TRBV9	NA	ASSVNMGYNEQF
TRBJ2-2	NA	TRBV6-5	NA	ASSYSRGGTTGELF
TRBJ2-7	NA	TRBV7-9	TRBD2	ASSSPHQMGGSSYEQY
TRBJ1-1	few	TRBV7-3	TRBD1	ASSEQGTAEAF
TRBJ2-5	few	TRBV27	NA	ASKGSPDSEGWETQY
TRBJ2-2	NA	TRBV5-4	NA	ASSLDLKPNTGELF
TRBJ2-5	NA	TRBV7-9	TRBD2	ASSGTSGRVASEQY
TRBJ1-2	NA	TRBV6-5	NA	ASRTQWGNGYT
TRBJ1-1	NA	TRBV29-1	NA	SVEEGGGSAF
TRBJ2-7	NA	TRBV15	NA	ATSRGGQLSSYEQY
TRBJ1-1	NA	TRBV7-9	NA	ASMIGSMNTEAF
TRBJ1-5	NA	TRBV18	TRBD1	ASSQGDRVLNQPQH
TRBJ2-1	NA	TRBV10-3	NA	AIRASSLGKPYNEQF
TRBJ2-6	few	TRBV5-6	NA	ASSLGGFSTGANVLT
TRBJ2-5	NA	TRBV5-1	NA	ASSFGGQETQY
NA	NA	TRBV13	TRBD1	ASSQDREAEQY
TRBJ2-1	few	TRBV2	NA	ASQSGF
TRBJ2-1	NA	TRBV7-3	NA	ASSLTGGNEQF
TRBJ2-1	NA	TRBV2	NA	ASRKVGRDNEQF
TRBJ1-5	few	TRBV28	NA	ASRPGSDQPQH
TRBJ2-1	NA	TRBV5-4	NA	ASSERPPTTYNEQF
TRBJ1-4	NA	TRBV7-8	NA	ASSLPGAGYEKLF
TRBJ2-1	few	TRBV2	NA	ASKVALSNEQF
TRBJ2-5	NA	TRBV6-1	TRBD2	ASSRLASETQY
TRBJ2-1	NA	TRBV19	TRBD1	ASSIPGGVYNEQF
TRBJ1-6	NA	TRBV27	NA	ASNKEGDLNNSPLH
TRBJ2-7	few	TRBV19	NA	ASSMGRTYEQY
TRBJ2-5	NA	TRBV6-5	TRBD2	ASSSRREVQETQY
TRBJ2-3	NA	TRBV5-4	NA	ASSLGANTDTQY
TRBJ2-4	NA	TRBV5-6	NA	ASSLSVGHIQY
TRBJ2-1	NA	TRBV19	NA	ASSMGQRWGQF
TRBJ2-2	few	TRBV2	TRBD2	ASRRLAGAASGTGELF
TRBJ2-1	few	TRBV20-1	NA	SAIVSNEQF
TRBJ2-2	NA	TRBV5-1	TRBD2	ASSLGLAGDTGELF
TRBJ2-3	few	TRBV5-1	NA	ASSRGPGRTTDTQY
TRBJ2-2	NA	TRBV27	NA	ASSFGSYPGELF
TRBJ1-2	NA	TRBV7-2	TRBD1	ASRLRTGKTYGYT